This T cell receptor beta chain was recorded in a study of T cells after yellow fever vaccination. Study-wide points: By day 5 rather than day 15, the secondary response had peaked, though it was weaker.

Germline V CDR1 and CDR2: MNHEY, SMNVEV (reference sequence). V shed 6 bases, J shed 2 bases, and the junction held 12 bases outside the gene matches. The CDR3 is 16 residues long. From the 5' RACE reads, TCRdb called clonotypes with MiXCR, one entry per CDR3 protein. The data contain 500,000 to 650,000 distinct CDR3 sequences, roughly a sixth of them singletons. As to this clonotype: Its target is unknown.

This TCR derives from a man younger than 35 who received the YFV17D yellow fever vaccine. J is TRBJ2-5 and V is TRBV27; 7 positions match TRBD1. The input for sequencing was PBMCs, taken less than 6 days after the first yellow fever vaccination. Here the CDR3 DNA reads TGTGCCAGCAGCCCGTGGACGGACAGGCAACAAGAGACCCAGTACTTC. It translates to CASSPWTDRQQETQYF.